One and the same sample provided the 21 T cell receptor beta chains below, sequenced in a study of beta chain features in type 1 diabetes. All of the isolated RNA was reverse transcribed, so expressed TCRB transcripts were sequenced. Clones were sequenced by immunoSEQ multiplex PCR, and TCRdb holds only the in-frame ones, with some missing. This table has 15,000 to 20,000 clones, around 50% appearing once. The sample consisted of stem cell memory CD4+ T cells from blood. These receptors were obtained from a man aged 18 to 30 in good health.

The V call is TRBV18, the J call TRBJ2-5, with unresolved D. Germline V gene data show CDR1 as KGHSH and CDR2 as LQKENI. V was shortened by 0 bases and J by 1 base, with 9 bases between the two germline ends. This CDR3 has 15 amino acids. CDR3 in DNA: TGTGCCAGCTCACCACCGAACAGCTTCCAAGAGACCCAGTACTTC. It encodes CASSPPNSFQETQYF. The full variable domain, its missing parts supplied by reference TRBV18 and TRBJ2-5, is NAGVMQNPRHLVRRRGQEARLRCSPMKGHSHVYWYRQLPEEGLKFMVYLQKENIIDESGMPKERFSAEFPKEGPSILRIQQVVRGDSAAYFCASSPPNSFQETQYFGPGTRLLVL.

The chain recombines TRBV29-1 with TRBJ2-2; D not resolved. Trimming removed 8 bases at V and 7 bases at J, with 14 bases between. Germline CDR1 is SQVTM and CDR2 is ANQGSEA. The CDR3 is 12 amino acids. The CDR3 bases are TGCAGCATTCTGCGCAATCTCGGGGAGCTGTTTTTT. This codes for CSILRNLGELFF.

The rearrangement joins TRBV29-1 to TRBJ1-2, with TRBD1 matching over 7 bases. V lost 7 bases to trimming and J lost 4 bases; unmatched junction nucleotides: 15. The length of the CDR3 is 15 residues. Per germline, CDR1 SQVTM and CDR2 ANQGSEA. The CDR3 DNA reads TGCAGCGGCGGGGTCCGGGACAGCAAGGGCTATGGCTACACCTTC. This codes for CSGGVRDSKGYGYTF.

V and J are TRBV29-1 and TRBJ1-1; D is uncertain. Per germline, CDR1 SQVTM and CDR2 ANQGSEA. Trimming left V 5 bases short and J 1 base short, with 11 bases between. The CDR3 extends over 13 amino acids. CDR3: CSVWRAGNTEAFF. In DNA, the CDR3 is TGCAGCGTTTGGAGGGCGGGGAACACTGAAGCTTTCTTT.

This clone was observed a handful of times. This sequence joins TRBV2 and TRBJ1-1, with 7 bases that match TRBD1. J gave up 7 bases and V 5 bases, and 7 bases lay outside the gene matches. The CDR3 loop spans 13 amino acids. Germline V gives CDR1 SNHLY, CDR2 FYNNEI. The CDR3 DNA is TGTGCCAGCAGTAAGGGACAGAGCCTTGAAGCTTTCTTT. Its protein is CASSKGQSLEAFF.

The rearrangement links TRBV7-3 to TRBJ2-5, with D perhaps matching TRBD1 (6 bases). The germline V and J ends were trimmed by 3 bases and 3 bases, with 8 bases remaining between them. The V gene's germline CDR1 is SGHTA and CDR2 FQGTGA. The CDR3 has 13 amino acids. The CDR3 protein is CASSFAGEETQYF. CDR3 DNA: TGTGCCAGCAGCTTTGCAGGGGAAGAGACCCAGTACTTC.

In this sample, this clone turned up once. The chain is built from TRBV5-1 and TRBJ2-7, with 9 bases lining up with TRBD1. CDR3 length: 15 amino acids. The germline gives CDR1 SGHRS, CDR2 YFSETQ. Trimming cost V 4 bases and J 5 bases; bases outside gene matches: 10. CDR3 loop: CASSLPGQGLNEQYF. DNA of the CDR3: TGCGCCAGCAGCCTACCGGGACAGGGACTAAACGAGCAGTACTTC.

The chain combines TRBV7-9 with TRBJ2-5, with 10 bases aligning to TRBD1. V was clipped by 3 bases and J by 5 bases; unmatched bases: 15. Germline V gene data show CDR1 as SEHNR and CDR2 as FQNEAQ (reference sequence). The CDR3 loop spans 18 amino acids. The CDR3 DNA is TGTGCCAGCAGCTTTCCCAAGCCGGGACAGGGGATCGCGGAGACCCAGTACTTC. Its translation: CASSFPKPGQGIAETQYF.

The rearrangement uses TRBV11-2 and TRBJ2-3, with 11 bases fitting TRBD2. Germline trimming cut 5 bases from V and 5 bases from J; bases unmatched to any gene: 6. CDR3 size: 15 residues. The V gene's germline CDR1 is SGHAT and CDR2 FQNNGV. This CDR3 reads CASSPMTSGVDTQYF. In nucleotides, the CDR3 is TGTGCCAGCAGCCCCATGACTAGCGGGGTAGATACGCAGTATTTT.

The genes are TRBV5-4 and TRBJ2-3; 8 bases are shared with TRBD1. Germline trimming cut 4 bases from V and 5 bases from J; bases unmatched to any gene: 9. This CDR3 spans 15 amino acids. Germline CDR1 SGHNT, CDR2 YYREEE (reference sequence). CDR3 sequence reads: CASSPGQGLQDTQYF. The CDR3 DNA follows: TGTGCCAGCAGCCCTGGACAGGGCTTACAAGATACGCAGTATTTT.

This clone showed up just a few times. This chain connects TRBV11-1 to TRBJ1-1; 8 nucleotides align to TRBD1. This CDR3 is built from 13 residues. J was trimmed by 10 bases and V by 5 bases; bases with no gene match: 9. CDR1 is SGHAT, CDR2 FQDESV, per germline (reference sequence). The CDR3 loop reads CASSPRTGSRAFF. In nucleotides, the CDR3 is TGTGCCAGCAGCCCCCGGACAGGGTCTCGAGCTTTCTTT.

This sequence joins TRBV19 and TRBJ2-2; 9 bases fit TRBD1. CDR1 and CDR2 from the germline V gene are LNHDA and SQIVND (reference sequence). The CDR3 sequence is 14 residues long. V lost 6 bases and J lost 1; bases outside the gene matches: 0. The CDR3 bases are TGTGCCAGTAGGGGACAGGGGAACACCGGGGAGCTGTTTTTT. This codes for CASRGQGNTGELFF.

There are a few counts of this clone. The V and J genes are TRBV6-5 and TRBJ2-1, with a weak D call TRBD1 (6 bases). Trimming took off 0 bases at V and 7 bases at J, with 13 bases between the two ends. Germline V gene lookup returns CDR1 MNHEY and CDR2 SVGAGI. This CDR3 is 15 amino acids long. The CDR3 region has the DNA TGTGCCAGCAGTTACTCGGTCTCCACAGGGAATGAGCAGTTCTTC. This gives the protein CASSYSVSTGNEQFF.

The chain has TRBV18 and TRBJ2-1; 7 bases map to TRBD1. This CDR3 is built from 13 residues. Germline CDR1 is KGHSH and CDR2 is LQKENI. V shed 5 bases, J shed 3 bases, and the junction held 1 base outside the gene matches. CDR3 DNA: TGTGCCAGCTCAGGGACAGTCTACAATGAGCAGTTCTTC. It translates to CASSGTVYNEQFF.

This clone was detected only a few times. The chain has TRBV5-4 and TRBJ2-1, with 10 bases matching TRBD2. This CDR3 comprises 16 residues. Germline V gene lookup returns CDR1 SGHNT and CDR2 YYREEE (reference sequence). The V and J ends lost 0 bases and 7 bases, in that order; junction bases with no gene match: 7. The CDR3 is CASSLGSSGSWNEQFF. The DNA for the CDR3 is TGTGCCAGCAGCTTGGGTTCTAGCGGGAGTTGGAATGAGCAGTTCTTC.

This clone was detected a few times. The CDR3 loop reads CASSLFQETQYF. The CDR3 coding sequence is TGTGCCAGCAGCTTGTTTCAGGAGACCCAGTACTTC. The chain employs TRBV5-4 and TRBJ2-5; D gene unclear. Per the germline V gene, CDR1 is SGHNT and CDR2 is YYREEE (reference sequence). CDR3 length: 12 amino acids. Trimming took off 1 base at V and 5 bases at J, with 6 bases between the two ends.

This chain connects TRBV30 to TRBJ2-3, with D perhaps TRBD2 (6 bases). Germline V CDR1 and CDR2: GTSNPN, SVGIG (reference sequence). CDR3 length: 13 amino acids. Trimming removed 2 bases from V and 4 bases from J, with 10 bases in between. The chain's CDR3 is CAWSTSGADTQYF. The CDR3 DNA is TGTGCCTGGAGTACCTCGGGGGCAGATACGCAGTATTTT.

The chain carries TRBV13 and TRBJ2-5; D is undetermined. This CDR3 contains 13 residues. CDR1 is PRHDT, CDR2 FYEKMQ, per germline (reference sequence). V was clipped by 1 base and J by 4 bases, with 7 bases between them. CDR3 in amino acids: CASSLDPRETQYF. The CDR3 region has the DNA TGTGCCAGCAGCTTAGATCCCAGAGAGACCCAGTACTTC.

This clone was seen more than once but under ten times. The rearrangement joins TRBV6-4 to TRBJ2-1; TRBD2 might be the D (6 bases). CDR1 is MRHNA, CDR2 SNTAGT, per germline. The CDR3 is 14 residues long. Trimming left V 8 bases short and J 7 bases short, with 18 bases between. In DNA, the CDR3 is TGTGCCAGCGCCCTTGAAGATGGGGGGAATGAGCAGTTCTTC. This codes for CASALEDGGNEQFF.

The chain has TRBV7-3 and TRBJ2-2, with 7 bases aligning to TRBD2. Germline values: CDR1 SGHTA, CDR2 FQGTGA. The CDR3 spans 17 residues. V shed 2 bases, J shed 3 bases, and the junction held 9 bases outside the gene matches. CDR3 sequence (DNA): TGTGCCAGCAGCTTAGATACCGGGGGGTTATACACCGGGGAGCTGTTTTTT. It specifies CASSLDTGGLYTGELFF.

V usage is TRBV7-2 and J usage is TRBJ1-5; TRBD1 is a possible D gene (5 bases). V gave up 5 bases and J gave up 9 bases, with 11 bases separating them. There are 12 residues in the CDR3. Germline CDR1 SGHTA, CDR2 FQGNSA. The DNA of the CDR3 is TGTGCCAGCAGCCCATTAACAGGGCCCCAGCATTTT. Its protein product is CASSPLTGPQHF.